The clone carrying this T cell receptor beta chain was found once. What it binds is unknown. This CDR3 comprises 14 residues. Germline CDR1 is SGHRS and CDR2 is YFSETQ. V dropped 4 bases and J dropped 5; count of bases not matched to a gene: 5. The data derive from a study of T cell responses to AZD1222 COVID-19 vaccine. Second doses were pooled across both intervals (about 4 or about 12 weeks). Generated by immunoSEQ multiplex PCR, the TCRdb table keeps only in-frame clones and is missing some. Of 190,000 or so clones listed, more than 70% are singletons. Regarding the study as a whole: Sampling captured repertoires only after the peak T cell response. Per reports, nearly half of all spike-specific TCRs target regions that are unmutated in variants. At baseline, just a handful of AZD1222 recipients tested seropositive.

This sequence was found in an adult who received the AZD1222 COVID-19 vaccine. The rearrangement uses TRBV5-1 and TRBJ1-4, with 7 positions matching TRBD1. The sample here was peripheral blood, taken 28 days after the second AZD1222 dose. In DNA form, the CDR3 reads TGCGCCAGCAGCAATTCGACAGGGAATGAAAAACTGTTTTTT. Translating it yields CASSNSTGNEKLFF.